This TCR beta chain derives from a study of T cells in tuberculosis (dated by TCRdb to about 2018). Regarding the research as a whole: In the study, CD1B tetramers and high-throughput TCR immunosequencing were combined to characterize T cells specific for the mycobacterial lipid antigen glucose monomycolate (GMM). A South African clinical cohort compared IGRA-negative adolescents, IGRA-positive adolescents with latent tuberculosis and adults with active tuberculosis, 9 to 11 per group. Results the study describes overall, beyond this receptor: Compared with IGRA-negative controls, TCR-alpha repertoires from active tuberculosis had smaller mean NN-distances to GMM-specific TCRs, which suggests clonal expansion of these TCRs. Clinical samples were selected based on the availability of cryopreserved specimens, with adults included as active tuberculosis cases and adolescents included as controls. The smaller NN-distances in active tuberculosis patients were driven in part by shorter CDR3-alpha lengths, while the difference seen for TCR-beta was not statistically significant. Using GEM motif frequencies, a classifier achieved approximately 75% accuracy, whereas a classifier built on the diverse GMM-specific repertoire got to under 90% accuracy (AUROC over 0.8).

This clone was recorded a few times. Its antigen target is currently unknown. No qualities accompany the bases; no much larger clone lies one base away. At study entry, a tuberculin skin test and the QuantiFERON-TB GOLD In-Tube IGRA were used to screen adolescents for latent tuberculosis infection. Immunosequencing of unsorted cryopreserved PBMC covered, on average, around 100,000 T cells per clinical donor. Eleven high schools in the Worcester region of the Western Cape, South Africa, served as enrollment sites for adolescents aged 12 to 18 years. Roughly 10 adolescents infected with M. tuberculosis and approximately ten uninfected adolescents were chosen and matched for age and sex. For the adolescents, PBMC were isolated by density centrifugation from freshly drawn heparinized blood and then cryopreserved. The germline V gene sets CDR1 to LGHNT and CDR2 to FRNRAP. Taken from cysteine to phenylalanine, the CDR3 has 14 residues. The sequence is cut down to CDR3 DNA, 42 bases in frame from base 1. V lost 3 bases and J lost 8 bases, and the count of bases not matched to a germline gene is 6.

TCR libraries were generated with the immunoSEQ multiplex PCR assay, using TCR-beta and/or TCR-alpha/delta assays for each sample. The Illumina high-throughput platform was used to sequence the amplified TCR libraries. In the original analysis: Clustering and dimensionality reduction relied on pairwise TCRdist distances among GMM-specific receptors from T cells that were either sorted ex vivo or expanded in vitro. The score assigned to each clinical repertoire was mean NN-distance, meaning the average TCRdist to the nearest 10% of tetramer-positive reference sequences. To compute GEM TCR motif frequency, the fraction of unique TCRs matching known GEM sequences by V/J usage and CDR3 length was calculated. Active tuberculosis was classified by linear discriminant analysis with leave-one-out cross-validation, implemented in scikit-learn. Here the immuneACCESS table is served through TCRdb, limited to in-frame sequences with V and J called. Missing clones are a known gap in these copies; in checked studies unresolved V genes cover under half, and the rest lacks a known reason. That table supplies the V and J calls and clone size; D and trimming were determined from the DNA. Within this sample are around 29,000 clones, with 90% to 95% of them counted one time only. The top ten clonotypes cover over 4.5% of the sample.

This clonotype was obtained from a donor aged 10-35 years with latent tuberculosis or without tuberculosis infection. The chain couples TRBV12-5 to TRBJ2-1, and 8 junctional nucleotides match TRBD2. The sequenced sample was PBMCs. The CDR3 loop reads CASGLAGLVDEQFF. The DNA sequence follows: TGTGCTAGTGGTTTAGCGGGACTAGTTGATGAGCAGTTCTTC.